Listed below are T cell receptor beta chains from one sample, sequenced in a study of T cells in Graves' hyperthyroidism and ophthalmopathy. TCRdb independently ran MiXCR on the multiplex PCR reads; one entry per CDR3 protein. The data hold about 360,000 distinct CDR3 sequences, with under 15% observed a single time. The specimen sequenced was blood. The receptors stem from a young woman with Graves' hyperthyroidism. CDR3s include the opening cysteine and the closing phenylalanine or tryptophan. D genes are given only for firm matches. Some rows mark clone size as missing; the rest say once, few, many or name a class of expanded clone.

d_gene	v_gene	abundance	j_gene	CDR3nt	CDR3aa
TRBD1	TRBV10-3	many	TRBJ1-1	TGTGCCATCAGTGAGGGACAGGGCTTCACTGAAGCTTTCTTT	CAISEGQGFTEAFF
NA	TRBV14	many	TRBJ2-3	TGTGCCAGCAGCCAAGGTTCGGCAGGTCGATTCACAGATACGCAGTATTTT	CASSQGSAGRFTDTQYF
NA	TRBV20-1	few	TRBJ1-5	TGCAGTGCTAGAGGGACAGACAATTCCAATCAGCCCCAGCATTTT	CSARGTDNSNQPQHF
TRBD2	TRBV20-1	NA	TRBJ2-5	TGCAGTGCTAGAGGACTAGCGGAACAAGAGACCCAGTACTTC	CSARGLAEQETQYF
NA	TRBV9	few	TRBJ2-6	TGTGCCAGCAGCGTACTGGGCTCTGGGGCCAACGTCCTGACTTTC	CASSVLGSGANVLTF
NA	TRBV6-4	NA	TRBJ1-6	TGTGCCAGCAGTCCGGAGATCGATTCACCCCTCCACTTT	CASSPEIDSPLHF
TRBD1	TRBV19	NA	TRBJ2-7	TGTGCCAGTAGTCACACCGGGACAGGGACTCCCTACGAGCAGTACTTC	CASSHTGTGTPYEQYF
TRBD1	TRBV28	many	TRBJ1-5	TGTGCCACCCAGGGGGGGGGCGGCTTATTTGCCCAGCATTTT	CATQGGGGLFAQHF
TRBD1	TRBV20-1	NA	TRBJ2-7	TGCAGTGCTAGAGACCGGGACAGGGGGGGGAGAGAGCAGTACTTC	CSARDRDRGGREQYF
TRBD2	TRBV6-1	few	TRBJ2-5	TGTGCCAGCAGTGGCCCGGCTAGCGGGGGAGAGACCCAGTACTTC	CASSGPASGGETQYF
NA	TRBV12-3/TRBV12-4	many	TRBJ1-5	TGTGCCAGCAGGGAACAGGAGATGGGCAATCAGCCCCAGCATTTT	CASREQEMGNQPQHF
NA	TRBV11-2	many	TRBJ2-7	TGTGCCAGCAGCTTTGGGGACGGGTCGCGCGAGCAGTACTTC	CASSFGDGSREQYF
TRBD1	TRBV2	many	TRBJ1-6	TGTGCCAGCAACAAAGTCAGGCAGGGGGCAAATTCACCCCTCCACTTT	CASNKVRQGANSPLHF
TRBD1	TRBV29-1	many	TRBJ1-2	TGCAGCGTTGAGTCAGGGGGCAGTACTGGCTATGGCTACACCTTC	CSVESGGSTGYGYTF
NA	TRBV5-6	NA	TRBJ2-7	TGTGCCAGCGGCCCCGCCTCTCGGGCCAACTCCTACGAGCAGTACTTC	CASGPASRANSYEQYF
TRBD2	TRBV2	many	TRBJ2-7	TGTGCCAGCAAACCTAGCGGGAGCAAATACGAGCAGTACTTC	CASKPSGSKYEQYF
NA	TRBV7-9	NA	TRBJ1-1	TGTGCCAGCAGCTTAGCCGGGGCCGCAGGTGTGGAAACTGAAGCTTTCTTT	CASSLAGAAGVETEAFF
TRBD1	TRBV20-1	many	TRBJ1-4	TGCAGTGCTAGGAATAGGGGGCGCGAAGAAAAACTGTTTTTT	CSARNRGREEKLFF
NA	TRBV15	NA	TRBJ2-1	TGTGCCACCATACGGACACACAATGAGCAGTTCTTC	CATIRTHNEQFF
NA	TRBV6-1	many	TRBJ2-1	TGTGCCAGCAGTGCCACAGGGAATGAGCAGTTCTTC	CASSATGNEQFF
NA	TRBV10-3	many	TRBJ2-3	TGTGCCATCACCCCCTCGGACAGCCACACAGATACGCAGTATTTT	CAITPSDSHTDTQYF
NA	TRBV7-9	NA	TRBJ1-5	TGTGCCAGCTGCGAAGTCGGGGGGATAGAGCCCCAGCATTTT	CASCEVGGIEPQHF
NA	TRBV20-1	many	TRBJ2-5	TGCAGTGCTCCTCGGGGTCAGGAGACCCAGTACTTC	CSAPRGQETQYF